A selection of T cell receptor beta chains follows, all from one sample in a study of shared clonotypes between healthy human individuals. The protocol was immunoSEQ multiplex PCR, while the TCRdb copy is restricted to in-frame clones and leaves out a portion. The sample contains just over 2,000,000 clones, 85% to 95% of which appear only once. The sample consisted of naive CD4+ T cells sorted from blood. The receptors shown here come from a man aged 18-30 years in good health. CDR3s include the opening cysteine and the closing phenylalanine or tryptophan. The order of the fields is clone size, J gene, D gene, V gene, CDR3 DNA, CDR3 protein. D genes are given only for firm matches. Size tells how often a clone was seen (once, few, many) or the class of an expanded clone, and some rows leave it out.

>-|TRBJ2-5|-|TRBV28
TGTGCCAGCAGTTCCCGAACAGGGAAGGGGACCCAGTACTTC
CASSSRTGKGTQYF
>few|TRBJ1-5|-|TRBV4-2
TGTGCCAGCAGCCAAGACAGGGATCAGCCCCAGCATTTT
CASSQDRDQPQHF
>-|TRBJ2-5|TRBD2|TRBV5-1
TGCGCCAGCAGCAAGACTAGCGGGGAGACCCAGTACTTC
CASSKTSGETQYF
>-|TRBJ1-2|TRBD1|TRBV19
TGTGCCAGTAGTACTACAGGGGGTGGCTACACCTTC
CASSTTGGGYTF
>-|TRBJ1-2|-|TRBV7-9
TGTGCCAGCAGCTTAGTCGACTATGGCTACACCTTC
CASSLVDYGYTF
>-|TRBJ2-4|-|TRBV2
TGTGCCAGCAGTGAAGAGCGTGAGAACATTCAGTACTTC
CASSEERENIQYF
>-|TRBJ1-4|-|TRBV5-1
TGCGCCAGCAGCCCTGGACACAGGAATGAAAAACTGTTTTTT
CASSPGHRNEKLFF
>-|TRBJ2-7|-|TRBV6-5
TGTGCCAGCAGTTACGACAACACGGGGCGATACGAGCAGTACTTC
CASSYDNTGRYEQYF
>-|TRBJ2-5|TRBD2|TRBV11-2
TGTGCCAGCAAATCGACTAGCGTTCAAGAGACCCAGTACTTC
CASKSTSVQETQYF
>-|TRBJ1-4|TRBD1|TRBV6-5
TGTGCCAGCAGTTTAGGGACAGTATATCCCACACAACTGTTTTTT
CASSLGTVYPTQLFF
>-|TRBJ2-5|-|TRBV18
TGTGCCAGCTCACCTCTGCGACAGGCCTTAGAGACCCAGTACTTC
CASSPLRQALETQYF
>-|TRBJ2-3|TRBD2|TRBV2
TGTGCCAGCAGTGATGGGGTCCTGACTAGCGGGGATACGCAGTATTTT
CASSDGVLTSGDTQYF
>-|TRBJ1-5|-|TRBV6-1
TGTGCCAGCAGACGGACGGAGAATCAGCCCCAGCATTTT
CASRRTENQPQHF
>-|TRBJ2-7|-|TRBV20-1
TGCAGTGCTAGAGACGGATACGAGCAGTACTTC
CSARDGYEQYF
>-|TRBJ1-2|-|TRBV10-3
TGTGCCATCAAGGCGGGCCACGACTATGGCTACACCTTC
CAIKAGHDYGYTF
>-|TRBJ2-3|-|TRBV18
TGTGCCAGCTCACCACTCGGGCAGGGGACAGATACGCAGTATTTT
CASSPLGQGTDTQYF
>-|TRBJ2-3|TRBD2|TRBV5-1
TGCGCCAGCAGCTTGGAGCTAGCGGGGGTCACAGATACGCAGTATTTT
CASSLELAGVTDTQYF
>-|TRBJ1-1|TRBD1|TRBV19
TGTGCCAGTAGTGACAGGGGAGCGCTGAACACTGAAGCTTTCTTT
CASSDRGALNTEAFF
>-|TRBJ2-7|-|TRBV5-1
TGCGCCAGCAGCCTACCGGGACCCTGGGACGAGCAGTACTTC
CASSLPGPWDEQYF
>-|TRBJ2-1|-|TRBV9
TGTGCCAGCAGCGTAGCATCAGGGAATGAGCAGTTCTTC
CASSVASGNEQFF
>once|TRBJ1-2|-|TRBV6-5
TGTGCCAGCAGTACCGGAGCAGGGAGCCCCGGCTACACCTTC
CASSTGAGSPGYTF
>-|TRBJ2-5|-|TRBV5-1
TGCGCCAGCAGCTTGGTAGGGCAAGAGACCCAGTACTTC
CASSLVGQETQYF
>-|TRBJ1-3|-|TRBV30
TGTGCCTGGAGAAGACAGGCTGGAAACACCATATATTTT
CAWRRQAGNTIYF
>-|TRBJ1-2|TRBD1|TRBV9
TGTGCCAGCAGCACCTGGGACAGTGAAAACTATGGCTACACCTTC
CASSTWDSENYGYTF
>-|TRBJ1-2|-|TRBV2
TGTGCCAGCAGTGAAGGGATAATTGGCTACACCTTC
CASSEGIIGYTF
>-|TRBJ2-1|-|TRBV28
TGTGCCAGCAGTTTACAGGGTAGAGATGAGCAGTTCTTC
CASSLQGRDEQFF
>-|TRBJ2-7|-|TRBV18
TGTGCCAGCTCACACGGGACGGGTTACGAGCAGTACTTC
CASSHGTGYEQYF
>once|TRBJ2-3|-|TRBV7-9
TGTGCCAGCAGCTTAGCGGGGAAAGATACGCAGTATTTT
CASSLAGKDTQYF
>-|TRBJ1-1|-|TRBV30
TGTGCCTGGAGCCCAGGGAATTGGGCTTTCTTT
CAWSPGNWAFF
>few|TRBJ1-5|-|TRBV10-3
TGTGCCATCTGTGGGACACCGGGCCAGCCCCAGCATTTT
CAICGTPGQPQHF
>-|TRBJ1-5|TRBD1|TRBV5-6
TGTGCCAGCAGCTTGGCAGGGGGCGGGCGACAGCCCCAGCATTTT
CASSLAGGGRQPQHF
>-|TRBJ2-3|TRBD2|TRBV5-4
TGTGCCAGCAGCTTAGCGGGAGTTTTTAGTGCAGATACGCAGTATTTT
CASSLAGVFSADTQYF
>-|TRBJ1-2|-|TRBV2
TGTGCCAGCAGTGAGGCAGGGGCCCTCGGGGGTGGCTACACCTTC
CASSEAGALGGGYTF
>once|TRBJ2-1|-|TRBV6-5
TGTGCCAGCAGGGCTAACTCCTACAATGAGCAGTTCTTC
CASRANSYNEQFF
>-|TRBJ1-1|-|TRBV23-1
TGCGCCGCCCCTCGGATAACTGAAGCTTTCTTT
CAAPRITEAFF
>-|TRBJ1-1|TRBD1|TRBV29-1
TGCAGCGTTGGGCGGACAGGAGAAAACACTGAAGCTTTCTTT
CSVGRTGENTEAFF
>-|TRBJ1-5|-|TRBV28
TGTGCCAGCAGCTCGACATCTTCCGGCAATCAGCCCCAGCATTTT
CASSSTSSGNQPQHF
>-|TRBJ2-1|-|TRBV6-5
TGTGCCAGCAGGAGATCGGAAGAGCAGTTCTTC
CASRRSEEQFF
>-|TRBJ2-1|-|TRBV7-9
TGTGCCACCATTTTCCGGGGACGGGAGCAGTTCTTC
CATIFRGREQFF
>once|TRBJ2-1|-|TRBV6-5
TGTGCCAGCAGTTACATGGATGAGCAGTTCTTC
CASSYMDEQFF
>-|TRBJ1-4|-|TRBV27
TGTGCCAGCAGTCCCTCCGGGACGGATAATGAAAAACTGTTTTTT
CASSPSGTDNEKLFF
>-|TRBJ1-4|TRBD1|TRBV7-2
TGTGCCAGCAGCTTATGGACAGGGAAAGAAGAAAAACTGTTTTTT
CASSLWTGKEEKLFF
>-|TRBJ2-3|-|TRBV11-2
TGTGCCAGCAGCCGGGACGGGCTAAGCACAGATACGCAGTATTTT
CASSRDGLSTDTQYF
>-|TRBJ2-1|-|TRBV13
TGTGCCAGCAGCTTAGATGCAAGCTCCTACAATGAGCAGTTCTTC
CASSLDASSYNEQFF
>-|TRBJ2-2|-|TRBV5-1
TGCGCCAGCAGCTTGGTAGCCGTCTCGACCGGGGAGCTGTTTTTT
CASSLVAVSTGELFF
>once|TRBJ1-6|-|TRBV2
TGTGCCAGCAACCCGGGGGCGGGTTCACCCCTCCACTTT
CASNPGAGSPLHF
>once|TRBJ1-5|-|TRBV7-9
TGTGCCAGCAGCTTAGACGGGCAGCCCCAGCATTTT
CASSLDGQPQHF
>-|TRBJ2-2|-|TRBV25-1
TGTGCCAGCAGCACACCGAACACCGGGGAGCTGTTTTTT
CASSTPNTGELFF
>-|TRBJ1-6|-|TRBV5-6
TGTGCCAGCAGCTTGGAGACAAGCTCACCCCTCCACTTT
CASSLETSSPLHF
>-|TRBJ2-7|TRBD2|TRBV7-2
TGTGCCAGCAGCCTTACAGCGGTAGCGGGAAACGCCTACGAGCAGTACTTC
CASSLTAVAGNAYEQYF
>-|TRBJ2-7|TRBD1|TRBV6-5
TGTGCCAGCAGTTACTCGAGACAGGGTTACGAGCAGTACTTC
CASSYSRQGYEQYF
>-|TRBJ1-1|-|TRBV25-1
TGTGCCAGCAGCGCCTCGTGGAGTGGGACTGAAGCTTTCTTT
CASSASWSGTEAFF
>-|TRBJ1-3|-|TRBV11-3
TGTGCCAGCAGCTTAGCGGGCTCTGGAAACACCATATATTTT
CASSLAGSGNTIYF
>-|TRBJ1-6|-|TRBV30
TGTGCCTGGAGGCTCCAAAGCTCCTATAATTCACCCCTCCACTTT
CAWRLQSSYNSPLHF
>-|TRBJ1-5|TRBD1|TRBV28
TGTGCCAGCAGTTTGCCCGGACAGGGTCGTGCTCAGCCCCAGCATTTT
CASSLPGQGRAQPQHF